What follows describes a single T cell receptor beta chain. The record originates from a study of blood T cell repertoires in COVID-19. Study-level background: Some COVID-19 samples were acute and others convalescent; all came from the United States, Italy and Spain. T cells, B-cell-depleted T cells, or PBMCs supplied cDNA or gDNA.

Authors' methods: By means of reference gene primer amplification, nucleated cell counts were estimated. Sequencing used immunoSEQ multiplex PCR; TCRdb keeps in-frame clones, though not all of them. The V and J calls and the clone size are those of that table, but D and trimming were determined from the DNA. The sample shows 260,000 or so clones, around 83% of them seen only once. This CDR3 has 10 amino acids. The germline V gene encodes CDR1 MNHEY and CDR2 SMNVEV (reference sequence). Deletions cut 9 bases from V and 5 bases from J, with 5 bases between. This chain joins TRBV27 and TRBJ1-5; D is undetermined. The clonotype was recovered from an elderly man with acute or convalescent COVID-19. Sequencing was performed on peripheral blood. CDR3 in amino acids: CARRYQPQHF. For the CDR3, the DNA is TGTGCCAGGAGATATCAGCCCCAGCATTTT.